These T cell receptor beta chains were read from a single sample in a study of graft-versus-host responses after intestinal transplantation. Generated by immunoSEQ multiplex PCR, the TCRdb table keeps only in-frame clones and is missing some. The sample records 9,500 to 12,000 clones, approximately 93% being singletons. This specimen was PBMCs, taken 105 days after intestinal transplantation. All receptors derive from a human patient who received an intestinal transplant, so some T cells may come from the graft donor. The CDR3 runs from the conserved cysteine through the conserved F or W. The D gene is left open where the match is weak. Only part of the rows carry a size: once, few, many, or a class if the clone is expanded.

j_call d_call clone_size v_call cdr3_nt cdr3_aa
TRBJ2-1 - - TRBV18 TGTGCCAGCTCACCACCCGGCACCTTGGGCGATGAGCAGTTCTTC CASSPPGTLGDEQFF
TRBJ2-2 - - TRBV20-1 TGCAGTGGTTTGTACACCGGGGAGCTGTTTTTT CSGLYTGELFF
TRBJ2-1 - - TRBV28 TGTGCCAGCAGTTTAGGTACGACTGGCTCCTACAATGAGCAGTTCTTC CASSLGTTGSYNEQFF
TRBJ1-1 - - TRBV6-5 TGTGCCAGCAGTTGGGGGACCGATGATGAAGCTTTCTTT CASSWGTDDEAFF
TRBJ2-6 TRBD1 - TRBV6-1 TGTGCCAGCAGTGAAGCGCGGGACAGGATCTTATTTTTTGGGGCCAACGTCCTGACTTTC CASSEARDRILFFGANVLTF
TRBJ1-2 TRBD1 - TRBV7-9 TGTGCCAGCAGCTACCGGGACAGGGAAAACTATGGCTACACCTTC CASSYRDRENYGYTF
TRBJ1-2 - - TRBV2 TGTGCCAGCAGCCCAGCGGAAGACTATGGCTACACCTTC CASSPAEDYGYTF
TRBJ2-1 - - TRBV5-4 TGTGCCAGCAACCACATAGACAACAATGAGCAGTTCTTC CASNHIDNNEQFF
TRBJ1-5 - - TRBV5-1 TGCGCCAGCAGCTTGGTATGGGGGGCCCCGCTACTCTGGCGTAGGGTTAATCAGCCCCAGCATTTT CASSLVWGAPLLWRRVNQPQHF
TRBJ2-7 - - TRBV29-1 TGCAGCGTTGTATCAGGGGATACCTACGAGCAGTACTTC CSVVSGDTYEQYF
TRBJ2-2 TRBD2 - TRBV6-5 TGTGCCAGCAATCGGGAGGGCGACACCGGGGAGCTGTTTTTT CASNREGDTGELFF
TRBJ1-2 - - TRBV5-4 TGTGCCAGCAGCGGGCGGGGACGGTGGCATGGCTACACCTTC CASSGRGRWHGYTF
TRBJ1-6 - - TRBV27 TGTGCCAGCAGTTTAGGGGGGGATTCACCCCTCCACTTT CASSLGGDSPLHF
TRBJ2-7 - - TRBV14 TGTGCCAGCAGTCCCTACGAGCAGTACTTC CASSPYEQYF
TRBJ2-1 - once TRBV2 TGTGCCAGCAGTGAATTTGACTTCGATGAGCAGTTCTTC CASSEFDFDEQFF
TRBJ1-5 - - TRBV27 TGTGCCAGCCGGGATCGGGCAGGGCATCAGCCCCAGCATTTT CASRDRAGHQPQHF
TRBJ2-1 - - TRBV5-4 TGTGCCAGCAGCTTGGGCCGGGAAACCTCGATTATTTACAATGAGCAGTTCTTC CASSLGRETSIIYNEQFF
TRBJ2-5 - - TRBV14 TGTGCCAGCAGCCAAGATCCCGTAGCTGTGCCCCAGGAGACCCAGTACTTC CASSQDPVAVPQETQYF
TRBJ2-2 TRBD2 - TRBV5-1 TGCGCCAGCAGCACGGGGGGGCCGCCCACCGGGGAGCTGTTTTTT CASSTGGPPTGELFF
TRBJ2-1 - - TRBV6-6 TGTGCCAGCAGTTACGTGGGGGGGCAACAGTTCTTC CASSYVGGQQFF
TRBJ2-3 - once TRBV15 TGTGCCACCAGCAGCCCTATAAGCGGACACTACGATACGCAGTATTTT CATSSPISGHYDTQYF
TRBJ2-1 - - TRBV6-4 TGTGCCAGCAGCCCTAGCGACTCCTACAATGAGCAGTTCTTC CASSPSDSYNEQFF
TRBJ2-5 - once TRBV21-1 TGTGCCAGCAGCTCGGGACTAGCGGGAGGGAGGGACCTCGAGACCCAGTACTTC CASSSGLAGGRDLETQYF
TRBJ2-3 - - TRBV5-4 TGTGCCAGCACCAACCCTTTGGGAGGAGATACGCAGTATTTT CASTNPLGGDTQYF
TRBJ2-3 TRBD2 - TRBV4-2 TGTGCCAGCAGCCAAGAAGCGGGGGGGCCGACAGATACGCAGTATTTT CASSQEAGGPTDTQYF
TRBJ2-3 - - TRBV15 TGTGCCACCAGCAGCCCCTTGGTTGATGGGGTACCCACAGATACGCAGTATTTT CATSSPLVDGVPTDTQYF
TRBJ1-4 - - TRBV6-5 TGTGCCAGCAGTTACTCGAGTCAGAGGGAAAAACTGTTTTTT CASSYSSQREKLFF
TRBJ2-1 - - TRBV6-1 TGTGCCAGCAGTGATAATCAGCAGTTCTTC CASSDNQQFF
TRBJ2-4 - - TRBV19 TGTGCCAGTAGTCCATTAGTGGCCAAAAACATTCAGTACTTC CASSPLVAKNIQYF
TRBJ2-2 - once TRBV25-1 TGTGCCAGCAGTGAAGACAAAAACACCGGGGAGCTGTTTTTT CASSEDKNTGELFF
TRBJ2-7 - - TRBV4-1 TGCGCCAGCAGCCAAGAACGGGCGATCTACGAGCAGTACTTC CASSQERAIYEQYF
TRBJ1-2 - - TRBV6-4 TGTGCCAGCAGTGACTGGGGGGTTGGCTACACCTTC CASSDWGVGYTF
TRBJ2-7 TRBD1 - TRBV14 TGTGCCAGCAGCCAAGACTGGGACAGGGGGGGCGAGCAGTACTTC CASSQDWDRGGEQYF
TRBJ2-7 - - TRBV6-5 TGTGCCAGCAGTTACCTTAGGGTGAGCGAGCAGTACTTC CASSYLRVSEQYF
TRBJ1-2 - - TRBV9 TGTGCCAGCAGCGTCTCAGCAGGGAGCTATGGCTACACCTTC CASSVSAGSYGYTF
TRBJ2-1 TRBD2 - TRBV19 TGTGCCAGTAGTCCAGCCGGGGGGGTTCCTGAGCAGTTCTTC CASSPAGGVPEQFF
TRBJ2-3 - - TRBV29-1 TGCAGCGCTGGGGGCGGGGGCCTCTCTCGGGAGGATACGCAGTATTTT CSAGGGGLSREDTQYF
TRBJ2-1 TRBD2 once TRBV4-2 TGTGCCAGCAGCCAAGCGGAGACTAGCGGGAGTAGCTCCTACAATGAGCAGTTCTTC CASSQAETSGSSSYNEQFF
TRBJ1-2 - - TRBV7-9 TGTGCCAGCAGCTTAGTGATGAGGGATGGCTACACCTTC CASSLVMRDGYTF
TRBJ1-5 - - TRBV19 TGTGCCAGTAGCGGGGATACGCCCCAGCATTTT CASSGDTPQHF
TRBJ2-1 - - TRBV5-6 TGTGCCAGCAGCTTAGGAGGGGGCTTGGAGGAGCAGTTCTTC CASSLGGGLEEQFF
TRBJ2-1 - - TRBV10-3 TGTGCCATCAGTAGGACCGAGGCCTCCGGTGAGCAGTTCTTC CAISRTEASGEQFF
TRBJ2-2 - - TRBV9 TGTGCCAGCAGCGTGCCTGAGGGCAGGGCGAACACCGGGGAGCTGTTTTTT CASSVPEGRANTGELFF
TRBJ2-7 TRBD2 - TRBV27 TGTGCCAGCAGATTTGTAGCGGGAGAGGGCGAGCAGTACTTC CASRFVAGEGEQYF